This entry describes one TCR beta chain. The entry originates in a study of blood T cell repertoires in COVID-19. Overall study context: PBMCs, B-cell-depleted T cells, or T cells were the source of the cDNA or gDNA that made up the material.

The CDR3 is 15 amino acids. With 4 bases clipped from V and 9 bases from J, the junction kept 12 bases outside the gene matches. Germline V CDR1 and CDR2: SGHVS, FQNEAQ. Original processing notes: Nucleated cell number was recorded as an estimate derived from reference gene primer amplification. Profiling relied on immunoSEQ multiplex PCR, and the TCRdb table lists in-frame clones only, not all of them. V, J and clone size reflect that table, while D and trimming were determined from the DNA. In the table there are a few hundred thousand clones, roughly four fifths of which are singletons. Study members were between about 18 and 95 years old and lived in roughly 24 US regions.

The sample comprised PBMCs or T cells enriched from blood (not recorded which). This clonotype originated in a woman between 45 and 65 years old who had recovered from COVID-19. The chain carries TRBV7-8 and TRBJ2-7; TRBD2 agrees at 10 bases. The CDR3 region is CASSSPAGGPFGQYF. Written as DNA, the CDR3 is TGTGCCAGCAGCTCGCCAGCGGGAGGGCCCTTCGGGCAGTACTTC.